These 32 T cell receptor beta chains came from one sample sequenced in a study of T-cell memory formation after mild COVID-19 (dated by TCRdb to about 2021). Receptor libraries were prepared by 5' RACE. Sequenced on an Illumina NovaSeq 6000. Using fastp at Q25 and MiXCR, TCRdb reprocessed the public reads and kept productive beta chains. A single entry per CDR3 protein holds the most common genes and DNA from its merged rows. The sample table records more than 450,000 distinct CDR3 sequences; about a sixth of these occur just once. The ten largest make up around 12% of the sample. Input material: PBMCs or a T cell subset sorted from them (not recorded which). All receptors derive from an adult woman who had mild COVID-19 (a few samples of this study predate the infection). The sample titles of this study are shuffled in the database, so cell type and time point are left out; the donor was told from shared clones.

The chain has TRBV7-3 and TRBJ2-2; tentatively, D is TRBD1 (5 bases). V was trimmed by 5 bases and J by 5 bases, leaving 15 bases between them. Germline CDR1 and CDR2: SGHTA and FQGTGA. This CDR3 is 15 amino acids long. CDR3 DNA: TGTGCCAGCAGCCAGGACACCCTCGGGACCGGGGAGCTGTTTTTT. Encoded protein: CASSQDTLGTGELFF.

The chain has TRBV20-1 and TRBJ2-3; D is ambiguous. Trimming took off 3 bases at V and 8 bases at J, with 9 bases between the two ends. The CDR3 spans 11 residues. Germline CDR1 and CDR2: DFQATT and SNEGSKA (reference sequence). This CDR3 is CSASGQATQYF. CDR3 sequence (DNA): TGCAGTGCTAGCGGTCAGGCTACGCAGTATTTT.

This clonotype was seen only a few times. The rearrangement joins TRBV11-1 to TRBJ2-6; no clear D. V was shortened by 3 bases and J by 0 bases, with 9 bases between the two germline ends. The CDR3 runs 16 residues. Germline V gene lookup returns CDR1 SGHAT and CDR2 FQDESV (reference sequence). CDR3 DNA sequence: TGTGCCAGCAGCTTCGCTCACAACTCTGGGGCCAACGTCCTGACTTTC. Protein product: CASSFAHNSGANVLTF.

The chain combines TRBV4-2 with TRBJ2-3; 11 bases line up with TRBD1. The CDR3 runs 21 residues. Germline V lookup: CDR1 LGHNA, CDR2 YNFKEQ. The V gene end was trimmed by 2 bases and the J gene end by 2 bases; junction bases not matched to a gene: 18. The CDR3 nucleotides read TGTGCCAGCAGCCAAACTAGGACAGGGGGCGAATGGGTATACGACACAGATACGCAGTATTTT. It codes for CASSQTRTGGEWVYDTDTQYF.

V is TRBV7-2 and J is TRBJ2-1; maybe TRBD2 (5 bases). Germline V gene sequence: CDR1 SGHTA, CDR2 FQGNSA. Deletions cut 11 bases from V and 0 bases from J, with 14 bases between. This CDR3 contains 14 residues. CDR3 nucleotides: TGTGCCTTGATGGTAGGGAGCTCCTACAATGAGCAGTTCTTC. It specifies CALMVGSSYNEQFF.

The V call is TRBV20-1, the J call TRBJ2-7; 11 bases fit TRBD2. CDR3 length: 18 residues. With V trimmed by 3 bases and J by 2 bases, 15 bases remained unmatched. The germline V gene encodes CDR1 DFQATT and CDR2 SNEGSKA (reference sequence). DNA of the CDR3: TGCAGTGCTAGGGCTGGACTAGCGGGCCCTGAGAACCCCTACGAGCAGTACTTC. It specifies CSARAGLAGPENPYEQYF.

The chain employs TRBV7-8 and TRBJ1-2, with 9 bases fitting TRBD1. Germline lookup yields CDR1 SGHVS and CDR2 FQNEAQ. The CDR3 is 16 residues long. V was clipped by 7 bases and J by 4 bases; unmatched bases: 13. CDR3 sequence reads: CASTEYRDRAGYGYTF. The DNA for the CDR3 is TGTGCCAGCACCGAGTACCGGGACAGGGCTGGCTATGGCTACACCTTC.

In this sample, this clonotype turned up many times. This chain links TRBV20-1 with TRBJ2-1, with unresolved D. V lost 0 bases and J 10 bases, leaving 10 bases between the germline ends. The CDR3 runs 12 residues. Looked up from germline, CDR1 is DFQATT and CDR2 is SNEGSKA (reference sequence). CDR3 DNA sequence: TGCAGTGCTAGAGACCTAGACCAGGAGCAGTTCTTC. Its protein product is CSARDLDQEQFF.

V is TRBV7-9 and J is TRBJ2-1; D unclear. The V end lost 0 bases, the J end lost 6 bases, and 6 bases lay between the germline ends. The CDR3 spans 13 residues. Germline lookup yields CDR1 SEHNR and CDR2 FQNEAQ (reference sequence). In DNA form, the CDR3 reads TGTGCCAGCAGCTTAGCGACGGTCAATGAGCAGTTCTTC. Amino acids: CASSLATVNEQFF.

This clonotype turned up a few times. This chain links TRBV19 with TRBJ2-1, with D possibly matching TRBD1 (6 bases). The CDR3 sequence is 15 residues long. Trimming cost V 5 bases and J 7 bases, with 18 bases left between them. CDR1 is LNHDA and CDR2 is SQIVND in the germline V gene (reference sequence). CDR3: CASSSGTILWNEQFF. DNA of the CDR3: TGTGCCAGTAGTTCCGGGACAATATTGTGGAATGAGCAGTTCTTC.

This clonotype was observed a handful of times. CDR3 DNA: TGCGCCAGCAGCTTGAACACCGCGGGGAAAAACATTCAGTACTTC. It yields the protein CASSLNTAGKNIQYF. V gene TRBV5-1 combines with J gene TRBJ2-4, with D possibly TRBD2 on 6 matching bases. V shed 1 base and J shed 4 bases, with 12 bases lying between them. The CDR3 sequence is 15 residues long. Per the germline V gene, CDR1 is SGHRS and CDR2 is YFSETQ.

This clonotype was seen a handful of times. The chain uses TRBV5-1 and TRBJ2-7, with D unclear. Trimming removed 3 bases from V and 4 bases from J, with 11 bases in between. Germline V gene sequence: CDR1 SGHRS, CDR2 YFSETQ. The CDR3 has 13 residues. CDR3 region: CASSYRATYEQYF. The CDR3 nucleotides are TGCGCCAGCAGCTACCGGGCCACTTACGAGCAGTACTTC.

This chain joins TRBV4-2 and TRBJ2-4; D possibly corresponds to TRBD2 (6 bases). The length of the CDR3 is 16 residues. Germline V lookup: CDR1 LGHNA, CDR2 YNFKEQ. Trimming removed 3 bases at V and 5 bases at J, with 17 bases between. The CDR3 DNA is TGTGCCAGCAGCCAGGGAGGCGGCCAAATGCAAAACATTCAGTACTTC. Its translation is CASSQGGGQMQNIQYF.

J is TRBJ1-2 and V is TRBV10-3, with unresolved D. Trimming removed 0 bases from V and 4 bases from J, with 12 bases in between. CDR3 size: 15 residues. Germline CDR1 ENHRY, CDR2 SYGVKD. Here the CDR3 reads CAISESTATSYGYTF. The CDR3 DNA reads TGTGCCATCAGTGAGTCGACGGCAACCTCCTATGGCTACACCTTC.

In this sample, this clonotype turned up a few times. The chain recombines TRBV11-2 with TRBJ2-2; D uncertain. The ends were cut back, 2 bases at V and 3 bases at J, with 7 bases in the middle. Germline CDR1 reads SGHAT; CDR2 reads FQNNGV. There are 14 residues in the CDR3. The CDR3 nucleotides read TGTGCCAGCAGCTTAATATGGGACACCGGGGAGCTGTTTTTT. Translation: CASSLIWDTGELFF.

This clonotype was seen at least ten times. The V gene is TRBV5-5, the J gene TRBJ1-1, with D maybe TRBD1 (6 bases). The germline CDR1 and CDR2 sequences are SGHKS and YYEKEE (reference sequence). The CDR3 length is 15 residues. Trimming left V 0 bases short and J 2 bases short, with 11 bases between. The DNA for the CDR3 is TGTGCCAGCAGCTTGGGGGCAGGGGCCAACACTGAAGCTTTCTTT. Protein: CASSLGAGANTEAFF.

Concerning this clonotype itself: A much larger clonotype is one base distant, so this may be a read error. The CDR3: CASSQPRGYEQYF. The DNA for the CDR3 is TGTGCCAGCAGCCAACCCAGGGGTTACGAGCAGTACTTC. The chain combines TRBV5-6 with TRBJ2-7; a possible D gene is TRBD1 (6 bases). Trimming took 4 bases from V and 4 from J, leaving 12 bases between them. There are 13 residues in the CDR3. Germline CDR1 and CDR2: SGHDT and YYEEEE.

This clonotype has a handful of counts. The chain joins TRBV7-3 to TRBJ2-1; the D is unclear. CDR1 SGHTA and CDR2 FQGTGA come from the germline V gene. With 5 bases removed from V and 5 bases from J, the gap between germline ends came to 13 bases. The CDR3 runs to 14 residues. This CDR3 reads CASSKSHGNNEQFF. Here the CDR3 DNA reads TGTGCCAGCAGCAAGTCCCATGGAAACAATGAGCAGTTCTTC. Variable domain in full (rest from reference TRBV7-3 and TRBJ2-1): GAGVSQTPSNKVTEKGKYVELRCDPISGHTALYWYRQSLGQGPEFLIYFQGTGAADDSGLPNDRFFAVRPEGSVSTLKIQRTERGDSAVYLCASSKSHGNNEQFFGPGTRLTVL.

This clonotype appeared a few times. V and J are TRBV3-1 and TRBJ2-7; D gene ambiguous. CDR3 length equals 14 residues. V was pared by 1 base and J by 2 bases, with 9 bases between. Looked up from germline, CDR1 is LGHDT and CDR2 is YNNKEL (reference sequence). The CDR3 protein is CASSQGSGAYEQYF. CDR3 sequence (DNA): TGTGCCAGCAGCCAAGGTTCCGGCGCCTACGAGCAGTACTTC.

This clonotype was detected a few times. The rearrangement joins TRBV18 to TRBJ2-7, with D perhaps assigned TRBD1 or TRBD2 (5 bases each). Trimming removed 3 bases at V and 6 bases at J, with 21 bases between. This CDR3 region has 16 residues. CDR1 KGHSH and CDR2 LQKENI come from the germline V gene. The CDR3 spells CASSPFLGQSGGEQYF. DNA of the CDR3: TGTGCCAGCTCACCCTTTCTTGGACAATCCGGAGGCGAGCAGTACTTC.

This chain uses TRBV4-2 with TRBJ1-3, with unresolved D. The germline V gene encodes CDR1 LGHNA and CDR2 YNFKEQ. V dropped 0 bases and J dropped 3 bases, with 6 bases sitting between them. The CDR3 extends over 14 amino acids. DNA for the CDR3: TGTGCCAGCAGCCAAGAGATTCTTGGAAACACCATATATTTT. It encodes CASSQEILGNTIYF.

This sequence joins TRBV29-1 and TRBJ1-1; tentatively, D is TRBD1 (5 bases). This CDR3 has 14 amino acids. The germline V and J ends were trimmed by 7 bases and 8 bases, with 23 bases remaining between them. The germline V gene encodes CDR1 SQVTM and CDR2 ANQGSEA. The CDR3 loop reads CSAADVGALDEAFF. The CDR3 nucleotides are TGCAGCGCCGCCGATGTTGGGGCATTGGACGAAGCTTTCTTT.

The sample holds many counts of this clonotype. The chain combines TRBV11-2 with TRBJ2-1; D possibly corresponds to TRBD2 (6 bases). The CDR3 has 13 amino acids. V lost 1 base, J lost 9 bases, and 10 bases lay in between. Germline CDR1 reads SGHAT; CDR2 reads FQNNGV. DNA for the CDR3: TGTGCCAGCAGCTTAGCGGGAGCAGGTGAGCAGTTCTTC. The encoded protein is CASSLAGAGEQFF.

A few counts support this clonotype. The chain recombines TRBV12-3 or TRBV12-4 with TRBJ2-5; 7 bases fit TRBD2. The CDR3 loop spans 14 amino acids. The V segment lost 2 bases and the J segment 4 bases; nucleotides outside the gene matches: 4. CDR3 loop: CASSLFGGGETQYF. In DNA form, the CDR3 reads TGTGCCAGCAGTTTATTTGGGGGGGGAGAGACCCAGTACTTC.

This clonotype has just one count. The V and J genes are TRBV15 and TRBJ2-7; 12 positions agree with TRBD1. V shed 3 bases, J shed 3 bases, and the junction held 6 bases outside the gene matches. The germline V gene encodes CDR1 LNHNV and CDR2 YYDKDF (reference sequence). The CDR3 loop spans 16 amino acids. For the CDR3, the DNA is TGTGCCACCAGCAGGAGGGGGACAGGGGGCAACTACGAGCAGTACTTC. Its protein is CATSRRGTGGNYEQYF.

The chain has TRBV7-9 and TRBJ2-5, with 9 bases fitting TRBD2. J lost 3 bases, V lost 1 base, and 12 bases had no gene match. The CDR3 consists of 18 residues. The germline V gene encodes CDR1 SEHNR and CDR2 FQNEAQ (reference sequence). This CDR3 is CASSLGTAGGPGEETQYF. CDR3 in DNA: TGTGCCAGCAGCTTAGGGACGGCGGGAGGGCCCGGAGAAGAGACCCAGTACTTC.

For the CDR3, the DNA is TGTGCCAGCAGTTCCAGCCTCAGGGTTGACGAGCAGTACTTC. Translation gives CASSSSLRVDEQYF. The rearrangement joins TRBV5-5 to TRBJ2-7, with D tentatively TRBD1 (5 bases). The CDR3 contains 14 residues. With 5 bases removed from V and 5 bases from J, the gap between germline ends came to 17 bases. CDR1 is SGHKS, CDR2 YYEKEE, per germline (reference sequence). Drawing the rest from reference TRBV5-5 and TRBJ2-7, the complete variable domain is DAGVTQSPTHLIKTRGQQVTLRCSPISGHKSVSWYQQVLGQGPQFIFQYYEKEERGRGNFPDRFSARQFPNYSSELNVNALLLGDSALYLCASSSSLRVDEQYFGPGTRLTVT.

The J gene is TRBJ2-2, the V gene TRBV7-9; no clear D gene. CDR3 length: 15 amino acids. The V end lost 5 bases, the J end lost 0 bases, and 10 bases lay between the germline ends. CDR1 and CDR2 from the germline V gene are SEHNR and FQNEAQ (reference sequence). The CDR3 loop is CASSPPGTNTGELFF. The DNA of the CDR3 is TGTGCCAGCAGCCCCCCTGGGACGAACACCGGGGAGCTGTTTTTT.

This clonotype was picked up a small number of times. The chain has TRBV20-1 and TRBJ2-2; TRBD2 matches at 12 bases. The CDR3 length is 16 residues. Looked up from germline, CDR1 is DFQATT and CDR2 is SNEGSKA (reference sequence). V gave up 3 bases and J gave up 3 bases; unmatched junction bases: 5. CDR3 sequence (DNA): TGCAGTGCTAGCAATGGACTAGCGGGGTACACCGGGGAGCTGTTTTTT. Its translation: CSASNGLAGYTGELFF.

This clonotype has just a few counts. This rearrangement joins TRBV18 to TRBJ2-1; the D gene is possibly TRBD2 (7 bases). This CDR3 region has 13 residues. Trimming took 0 bases from V and 9 from J, leaving 9 bases between them. Looked up from germline, CDR1 is KGHSH and CDR2 is LQKENI. DNA for the CDR3: TGTGCCAGCTCACCACCGGGAGGGGGTGAGCAGTTCTTC. It encodes CASSPPGGGEQFF. The complete variable domain, with remaining parts taken from reference TRBV18 and TRBJ2-1, reads NAGVMQNPRHLVRRRGQEARLRCSPMKGHSHVYWYRQLPEEGLKFMVYLQKENIIDESGMPKERFSAEFPKEGPSILRIQQVVRGDSAAYFCASSPPGGGEQFFGPGTRLTVL.

The chain uses TRBV6-5 and TRBJ2-7; perhaps TRBD2 as D (6 bases). From germline, CDR1 is MNHEY and CDR2 SVGAGI. The CDR3 extends over 15 amino acids. Trimming pared 3 bases from V and 2 bases from J, leaving 14 bases between. The CDR3 region has the DNA TGTGCCAGCAGTTATTTCGGGGGATCGGCCTACGAGCAGTACTTC. Translation: CASSYFGGSAYEQYF.

This clonotype was counted between two and nine times. The gene calls are TRBV5-1 and TRBJ1-1; D gene unclear. V dropped 5 bases and J dropped 0 bases, with 11 bases sitting between them. The germline CDR1 and CDR2 sequences are SGHRS and YFSETQ. CDR3 length: 14 residues. For the CDR3, the DNA is TGCGCCAGCAGTGGCACAACTTTGAACACTGAAGCTTTCTTT. Translating gives CASSGTTLNTEAFF.